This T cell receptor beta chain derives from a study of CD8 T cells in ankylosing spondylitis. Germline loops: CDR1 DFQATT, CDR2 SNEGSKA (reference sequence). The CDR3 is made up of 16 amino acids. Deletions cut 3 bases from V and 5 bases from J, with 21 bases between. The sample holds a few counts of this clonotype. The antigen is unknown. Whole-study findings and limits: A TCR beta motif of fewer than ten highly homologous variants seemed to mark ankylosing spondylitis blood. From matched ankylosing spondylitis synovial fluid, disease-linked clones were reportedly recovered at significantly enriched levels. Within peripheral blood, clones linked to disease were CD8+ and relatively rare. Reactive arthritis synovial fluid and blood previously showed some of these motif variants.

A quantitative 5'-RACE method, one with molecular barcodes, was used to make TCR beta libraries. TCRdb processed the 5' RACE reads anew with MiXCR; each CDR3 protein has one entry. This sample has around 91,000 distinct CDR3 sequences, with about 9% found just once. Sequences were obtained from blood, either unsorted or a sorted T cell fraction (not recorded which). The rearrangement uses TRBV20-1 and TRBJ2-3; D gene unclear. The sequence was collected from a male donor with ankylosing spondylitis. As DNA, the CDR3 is TGCAGTGCTAGTAATATTGCACCACTACTTGGAGATACGCAGTATTTT. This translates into CSASNIAPLLGDTQYF.